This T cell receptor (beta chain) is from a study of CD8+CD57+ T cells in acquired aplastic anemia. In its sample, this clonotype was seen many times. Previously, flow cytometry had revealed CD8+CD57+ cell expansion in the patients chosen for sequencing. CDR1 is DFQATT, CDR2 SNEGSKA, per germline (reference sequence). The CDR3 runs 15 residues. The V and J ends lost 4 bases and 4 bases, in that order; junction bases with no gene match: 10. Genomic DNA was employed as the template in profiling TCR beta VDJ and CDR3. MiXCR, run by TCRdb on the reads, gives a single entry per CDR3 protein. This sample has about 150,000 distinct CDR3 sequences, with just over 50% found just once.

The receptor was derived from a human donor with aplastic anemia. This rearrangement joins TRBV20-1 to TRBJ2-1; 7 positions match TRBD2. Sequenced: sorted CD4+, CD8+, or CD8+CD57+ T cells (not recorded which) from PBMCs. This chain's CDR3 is CSAITGTTTYNEQFF. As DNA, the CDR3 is TGCAGTGCTATTACCGGGACTACTACTTACAATGAGCAGTTCTTC.